This T cell receptor (beta chain) is from a study of tumor-infiltrating lymphocytes in primary liver carcinoma. Study-level background: Roughly 3.5 to 7.5 million productive TCRbeta reads were obtained per sample, with similar numbers across tissue types.

Reverse transcription of about 0.5 ug total RNA with a constant-region primer produced TCR beta cDNA. Each TCR beta library was derived from three nested multiplex PCR rounds that employed slightly modified ARM-PCR. The study ran its first two PCR rounds for 9 to 10 cycles each, using TRBV1-TRBV30 forward primers and a C-beta reverse primer. TCRdb itself ran the multiplex PCR reads through MiXCR, one entry per CDR3 protein. The data hold fewer than 400,000 distinct CDR3 sequences, with about 60% observed a single time. For blood RNA, unsorted whole blood served as the source, and germline DNA was extracted too. Before surgery, 3 to 5 milliliters of EDTA blood were taken. Details on this clonotype: Its antigen is unknown. This sequence may be a read error, since a much larger clone differs from it by one base.

V shed 5 bases, J shed 9 bases, and the junction held 7 bases outside the gene matches. This CDR3 is 13 amino acids long. The germline V gene encodes CDR1 MNHNS and CDR2 SASEGT. Notes on the study in general: Researchers found tumor-adjacent and tumor-blood pairs overlapped less than tumor region pairs.

This TCR came from a man aged 35-49 years with primary liver carcinoma and hepatitis B virus infection. The source material was peripheral blood. J is TRBJ2-1 and V is TRBV6-1, with 7 bases lining up with TRBD1. The CDR3 is CASSSTWDSEQFF. In DNA form, the CDR3 reads TGTGCCAGCAGTAGTACCTGGGACAGTGAGCAGTTCTTC.